Sequencing of this TCR beta chain was carried out in a study of cytomegalovirus exposure and HLA in healthy donors. Study findings and constraints: Exclusion applied to some V segments, including TRBV6-2 and TRBV6-3, as they were indistinguishable. TCR beta sequences reportedly predicted the HLA-A and HLA-B alleles of most subjects accurately.

Primers for the PCR totalled 60 Vbeta and 13 Jbeta. As originally analysed: A later analysis tallied 65 million to 85 million unique TCR beta chains, around 11 million of them shared. TCRdb's copy holds only in-frame clones and misses some; the assay was immunoSEQ multiplex PCR. That table supplies the V and J calls and clone size; D and trimming were determined from the DNA. The top ten hold roughly 4% of the sample, which has 95,000 to 100,000 clones, under 80% seen once. A remark on this clone: Its antigen is undetermined.

The CDR3 is made up of 13 amino acids. CDR1 MNHNS and CDR2 SASEGT come from the germline V gene. V lost 2 bases and J lost 8, with 12 bases in between. This rearrangement joins TRBV6-1 to TRBJ1-1; D possibly corresponds to TRBD1 (5 bases). The TCR comes from a man aged 40-49 years in good health and CMV-seronegative. The sequencing input was PBMCs. CDR3: CASSELGGGEAFF. The CDR3 nucleotides are TGTGCCAGCAGTGAATTGGGGGGAGGCGAAGCTTTCTTT.